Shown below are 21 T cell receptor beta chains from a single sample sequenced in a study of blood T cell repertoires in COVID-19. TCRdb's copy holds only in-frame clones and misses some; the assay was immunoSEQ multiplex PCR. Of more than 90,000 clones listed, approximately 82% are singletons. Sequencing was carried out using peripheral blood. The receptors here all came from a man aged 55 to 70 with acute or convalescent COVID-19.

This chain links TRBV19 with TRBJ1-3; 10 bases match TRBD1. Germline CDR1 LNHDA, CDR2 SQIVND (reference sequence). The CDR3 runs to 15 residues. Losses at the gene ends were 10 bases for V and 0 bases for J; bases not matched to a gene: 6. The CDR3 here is CATRQGAVSGNTIYF. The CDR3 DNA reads TGTGCCACCCGACAGGGGGCTGTCTCTGGAAACACCATATATTTT.

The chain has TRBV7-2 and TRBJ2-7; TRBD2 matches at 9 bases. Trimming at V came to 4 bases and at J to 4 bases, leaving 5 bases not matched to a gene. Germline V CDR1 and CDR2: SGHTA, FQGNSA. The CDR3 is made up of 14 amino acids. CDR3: CASSWVAGEYEQYV. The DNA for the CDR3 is TGTGCCAGCAGCTGGGTAGCGGGAGAATACGAGCAGTACGTC.

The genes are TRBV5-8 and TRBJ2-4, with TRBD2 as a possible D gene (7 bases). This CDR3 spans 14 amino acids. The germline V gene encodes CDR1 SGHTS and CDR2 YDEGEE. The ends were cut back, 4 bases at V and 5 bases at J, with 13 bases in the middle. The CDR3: CASSRGEGENIQYF. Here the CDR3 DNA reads TGTGCCAGCAGCCGGGGGGAGGGGGAAAACATTCAGTACTTC.

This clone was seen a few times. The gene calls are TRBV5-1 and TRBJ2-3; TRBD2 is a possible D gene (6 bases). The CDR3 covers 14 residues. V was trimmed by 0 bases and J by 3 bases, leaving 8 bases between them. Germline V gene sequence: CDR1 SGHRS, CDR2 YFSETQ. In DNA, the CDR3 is TGCGCCAGCAGCTTGGGACTAGTTACAGATACGCAGTATTTT. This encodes CASSLGLVTDTQYF.

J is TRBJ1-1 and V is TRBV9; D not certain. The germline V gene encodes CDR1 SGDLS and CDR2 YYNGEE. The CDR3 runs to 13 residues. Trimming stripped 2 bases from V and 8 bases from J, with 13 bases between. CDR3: CASSVNFLSEAFF. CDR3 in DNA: TGTGCCAGCAGCGTTAATTTTCTGTCCGAAGCTTTCTTT.

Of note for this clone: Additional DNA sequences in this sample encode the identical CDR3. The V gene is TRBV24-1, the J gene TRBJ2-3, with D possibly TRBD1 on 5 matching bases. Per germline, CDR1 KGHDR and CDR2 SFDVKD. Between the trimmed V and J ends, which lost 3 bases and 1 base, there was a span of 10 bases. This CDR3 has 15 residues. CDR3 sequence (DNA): TGTGCCACCAGTGATCCCGGACAAGGCACAGATACGCAGTATTTT. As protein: CATSDPGQGTDTQYF.

CDR3 amino acids: CASSYSTGFGNTIYF. CDR3 nucleotides: TGTGCCAGCAGTTACTCGACGGGTTTTGGAAACACCATATATTTT. The rearrangement joins TRBV6-5 to TRBJ1-3; D is ambiguous. CDR1 and CDR2 from the germline V gene are MNHEY and SVGAGI. V was clipped by 0 bases and J by 3 bases, with 9 bases between them. The CDR3 is 15 residues long.

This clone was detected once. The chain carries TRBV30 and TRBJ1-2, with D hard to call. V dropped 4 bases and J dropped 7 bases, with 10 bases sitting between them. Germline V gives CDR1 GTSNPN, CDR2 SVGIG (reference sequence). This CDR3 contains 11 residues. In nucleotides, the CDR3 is TGTGCCTGGAACCCCCCGGTTGGCTACACCTTC. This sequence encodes CAWNPPVGYTF.

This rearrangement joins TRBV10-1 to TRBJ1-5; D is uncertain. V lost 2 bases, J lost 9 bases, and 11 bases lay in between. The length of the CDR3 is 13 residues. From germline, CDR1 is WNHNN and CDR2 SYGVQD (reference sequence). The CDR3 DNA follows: TGCGCCAGCAGTGAGGTACGGGGAGGGCCCCAGCATTTT. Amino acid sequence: CASSEVRGGPQHF.

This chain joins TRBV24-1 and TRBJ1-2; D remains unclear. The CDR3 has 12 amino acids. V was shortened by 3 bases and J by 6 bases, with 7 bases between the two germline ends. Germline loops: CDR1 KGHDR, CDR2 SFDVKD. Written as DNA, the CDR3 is TGTGCCACCAGTGATAAGGGAGATGGCTACACCTTC. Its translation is CATSDKGDGYTF.

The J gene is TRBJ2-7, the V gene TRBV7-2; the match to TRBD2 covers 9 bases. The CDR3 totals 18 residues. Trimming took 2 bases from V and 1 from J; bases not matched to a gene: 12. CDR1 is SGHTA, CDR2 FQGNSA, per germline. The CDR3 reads CASSLSGTSGRFSYEQYV. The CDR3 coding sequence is TGTGCCAGCAGCTTATCGGGTACTAGCGGGCGTTTTTCCTACGAGCAGTACGTC.

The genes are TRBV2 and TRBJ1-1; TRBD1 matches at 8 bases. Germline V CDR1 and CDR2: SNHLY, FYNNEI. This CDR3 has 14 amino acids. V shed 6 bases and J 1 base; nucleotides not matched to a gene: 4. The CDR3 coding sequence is TGTGCCAGCAGCCTACAGGGGGGGAACACTGAAGCTTTCTTT. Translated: CASSLQGGNTEAFF.

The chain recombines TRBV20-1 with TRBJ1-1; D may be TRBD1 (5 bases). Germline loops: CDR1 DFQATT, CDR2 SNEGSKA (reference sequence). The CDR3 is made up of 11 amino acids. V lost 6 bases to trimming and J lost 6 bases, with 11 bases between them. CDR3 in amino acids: CSAATVAEAFF. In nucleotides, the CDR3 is TGCAGTGCCGCGACAGTGGCTGAAGCTTTCTTT.

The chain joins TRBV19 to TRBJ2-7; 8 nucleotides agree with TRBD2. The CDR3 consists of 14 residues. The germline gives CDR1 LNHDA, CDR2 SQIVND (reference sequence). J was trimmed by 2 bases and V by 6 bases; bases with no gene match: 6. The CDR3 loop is CASSTGGGPYEQYF. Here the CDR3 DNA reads TGTGCCAGTAGCACCGGGGGGGGACCCTACGAGCAGTACTTC. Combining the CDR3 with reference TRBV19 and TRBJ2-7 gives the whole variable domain DGGITQSPKYLFRKEGQNVTLSCEQNLNHDAMYWYRQDPGQGLRLIYYSQIVNDFQKGDIAEGYSVSREKKESFPLTVTSAQKNPTAFYLCASSTGGGPYEQYFGPGTRLTVT.

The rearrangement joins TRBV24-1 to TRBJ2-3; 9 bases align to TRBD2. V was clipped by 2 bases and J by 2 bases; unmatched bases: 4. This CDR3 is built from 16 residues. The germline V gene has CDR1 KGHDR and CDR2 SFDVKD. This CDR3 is CATSDWASGNTDTQYF. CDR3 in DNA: TGTGCCACCAGTGATTGGGCTAGCGGGAACACAGATACGCAGTATTTT.

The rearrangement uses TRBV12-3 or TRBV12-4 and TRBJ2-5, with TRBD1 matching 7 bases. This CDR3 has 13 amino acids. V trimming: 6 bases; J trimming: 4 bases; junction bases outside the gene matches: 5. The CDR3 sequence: CASSPGQPETQYF. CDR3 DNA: TGTGCCAGCAGCCCGGGACAGCCAGAGACCCAGTACTTC.

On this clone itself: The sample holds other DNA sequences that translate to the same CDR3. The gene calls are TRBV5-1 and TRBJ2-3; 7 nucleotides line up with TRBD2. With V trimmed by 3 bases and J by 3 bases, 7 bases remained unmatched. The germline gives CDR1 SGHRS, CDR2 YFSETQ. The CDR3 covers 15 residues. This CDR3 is CASSSGTISTDTQYF. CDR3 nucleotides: TGCGCCAGCAGCTCCGGGACTATCTCTACAGATACGCAGTATTTT.

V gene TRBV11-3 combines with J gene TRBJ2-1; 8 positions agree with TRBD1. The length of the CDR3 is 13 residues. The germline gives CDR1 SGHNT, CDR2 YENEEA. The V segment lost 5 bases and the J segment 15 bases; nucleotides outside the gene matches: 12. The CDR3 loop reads CASSPGQGPVLFF. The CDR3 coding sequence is TGTGCCAGCAGCCCTGGACAGGGACCAGTTCTGTTCTTC. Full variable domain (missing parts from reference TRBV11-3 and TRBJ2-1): EAGVVQSPRYKIIEKKQPVAFWCNPISGHNTLYWYLQNLGQGPELLIRYENEEAVDDSQLPKDRFSAERLKGVDSTLKIQPAELGDSAVYLCASSPGQGPVLFFGPGTRLTVL.

DNA for the CDR3: TGTGCCAGTAATAATCACAGGGACCTTTCTTATAATTCACCCCTCCACTTT. Translated: CASNNHRDLSYNSPLHF. The chain is built from TRBV19 and TRBJ1-6; D is possibly TRBD1 (6 bases). Germline V gene lookup returns CDR1 LNHDA and CDR2 SQIVND (reference sequence). The V end was cut by 7 bases, the J end by 4 bases, with 20 bases between. This CDR3 contains 17 residues.

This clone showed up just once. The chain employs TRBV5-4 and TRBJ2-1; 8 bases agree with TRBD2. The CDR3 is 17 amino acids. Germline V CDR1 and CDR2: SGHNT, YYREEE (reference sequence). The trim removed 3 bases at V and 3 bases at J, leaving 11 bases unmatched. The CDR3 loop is CASSSGAGAGNYNEQFF. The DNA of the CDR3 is TGTGCCAGCAGCTCAGGAGCGGGGGCAGGCAACTACAATGAGCAGTTCTTC. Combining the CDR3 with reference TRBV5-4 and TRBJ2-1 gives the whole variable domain ETGVTQSPTHLIKTRGQQVTLRCSSQSGHNTVSWYQQALGQGPQFIFQYYREEENGRGNFPPRFSGLQFPNYSSELNVNALELDDSALYLCASSSGAGAGNYNEQFFGPGTRLTVL.

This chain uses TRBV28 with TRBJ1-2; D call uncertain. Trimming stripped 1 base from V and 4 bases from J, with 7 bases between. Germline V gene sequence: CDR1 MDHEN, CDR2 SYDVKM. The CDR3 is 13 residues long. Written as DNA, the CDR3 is TGTGCCAGCAGTTTATTGGCCCTCTATGGCTACACCTTC. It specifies CASSLLALYGYTF.